This T cell receptor beta chain was sequenced in a study of cytomegalovirus exposure and HLA in healthy donors. J gave up 4 bases and V 6 bases, and 5 bases lay outside the gene matches. There are 13 residues in the CDR3. 13 Jbeta primers and 60 Vbeta primers were used for the PCR. Profiled with immunoSEQ multiplex PCR; TCRdb holds only in-frame clones, not every one. Among approximately 64,000 clones, over 70% were seen once, and the ten largest hold approximately 5.4%. The chain couples TRBV23-1 to TRBJ1-1; TRBD1 aligns across 7 bases. TRBV23-1 is designated an ORF whose function remains uncertain. The clonotype originates from a male donor in good health and CMV-seropositive. The sequenced material came from PBMCs. The CDR3 spells CASRLQGSTEAFF. The DNA of the CDR3 is TGCGCCAGCAGGCTACAGGGGAGCACTGAAGCTTTCTTT.